One and the same sample provided the 15 T cell receptor beta chains below, sequenced in a study of technical replicates of blood from a few donors. The data were produced by immunoSEQ multiplex PCR, yet TCRdb's version contains in-frame clones alone and is incomplete. The sample comprises approximately 82,000 clones, 96% of which are singletons, and 0.3% to 0.45% rests with the top ten. Sequencing was done on a sample of T cells isolated from PBMCs. The origin of the receptors is a human donor in good health.

The genes are TRBV11-3 and TRBJ2-1, with D uncertain. The CDR3 totals 15 residues. V was clipped by 4 bases and J by 0 bases, with 10 bases between them. Germline lookup yields CDR1 SGHNT and CDR2 YENEEA. CDR3 DNA sequence: TGTGCCAGCAGCTCCCGCGAGAGCTCCTACAATGAGCAGTTCTTC. This gives the protein CASSSRESSYNEQFF. The complete variable domain, with remaining parts taken from reference TRBV11-3 and TRBJ2-1, reads EAGVVQSPRYKIIEKKQPVAFWCNPISGHNTLYWYLQNLGQGPELLIRYENEEAVDDSQLPKDRFSAERLKGVDSTLKIQPAELGDSAVYLCASSSRESSYNEQFFGPGTRLTVL.

V usage is TRBV19 and J usage is TRBJ2-2; D possibly corresponds to TRBD2 (6 bases). CDR3 length: 13 amino acids. Trimming removed 10 bases at V and 3 bases at J, with 12 bases between. Germline V CDR1 and CDR2: LNHDA, SQIVND (reference sequence). CDR3 DNA sequence: TGTGCCACCTCTAGCGCTTACACCGGGGAGCTGTTTTTT. It yields the protein CATSSAYTGELFF.

The rearrangement links TRBV7-9 to TRBJ1-1; D remains ambiguous. Trimming stripped 2 bases from V and 6 bases from J, with 25 bases between. The CDR3 runs 18 residues. Germline CDR1 is SEHNR and CDR2 is FQNEAQ (reference sequence). Here the CDR3 reads CASSLSYGRSGDKSEAFF. CDR3 in DNA: TGTGCCAGCAGCTTATCTTATGGTCGATCCGGGGATAAATCTGAAGCTTTCTTT. The entire variable domain, with the rest obtained from reference TRBV7-9 and TRBJ1-1, is as follows: DTGVSQNPRHKITKRGQNVTFRCDPISEHNRLYWYRQTLGQGPEFLTYFQNEAQLEKSRLLSDRFSAERPKGSFSTLEIQRTEQGDSAMYLCASSLSYGRSGDKSEAFFGQGTRLTVV.

This chain connects TRBV10-2 to TRBJ1-1, with TRBD1 as a possible D gene (6 bases). The CDR3 consists of 14 residues. The V end lost 7 bases, the J end lost 0 bases, and 12 bases lay between the germline ends. Germline CDR1 is WSHSY and CDR2 is SAAADI. DNA of the CDR3: TGCGCCAGCAACCAGGGGACCCTGAACACTGAAGCTTTCTTT. It translates to CASNQGTLNTEAFF.

The chain joins TRBV25-1 to TRBJ2-1; D is possibly TRBD2 (5 bases). V was clipped by 7 bases and J by 12 bases, with 13 bases between them. CDR1 MGHDK and CDR2 SYGVNS come from the germline V gene. The CDR3 is 11 residues long. CDR3 sequence (DNA): TGTGCCAGCACCCTCGGGAAGGGGCAGTTCTTC. It codes for CASTLGKGQFF.

The rearrangement uses TRBV10-1 and TRBJ1-1, with unresolved D. Germline values: CDR1 WNHNN, CDR2 SYGVQD (reference sequence). The CDR3 covers 13 residues. V lost 2 bases to trimming and J lost 1 base, with 5 bases between them. The CDR3: CASSESPNTEAFF. CDR3 in DNA: TGCGCCAGCAGTGAGAGCCCGAACACTGAAGCTTTCTTT.

This chain connects TRBV28 to TRBJ2-7; perhaps TRBD2 as D (6 bases). Germline lookup yields CDR1 MDHEN and CDR2 SYDVKM. Trimming cost V 3 bases and J 0 bases, with 18 bases left between them. This CDR3 comprises 17 residues. The CDR3 spells CASSFLTREIPSYEQYF. The CDR3 DNA reads as TGTGCCAGCAGTTTTCTTACACGGGAGATCCCCTCCTACGAGCAGTACTTC. Using reference TRBV28 and TRBJ2-7 for the parts outside the CDR3, the full variable domain is DVKVTQSSRYLVKRTGEKVFLECVQDMDHENMFWYRQDPGLGLRLIYFSYDVKMKEKGDIPEGYSVSREKKERFSLILESASTNQTSMYLCASSFLTREIPSYEQYFGPGTRLTVT.

The chain is built from TRBV6-1 and TRBJ2-1; 9 nucleotides align to TRBD2. CDR1 and CDR2 (germline): MNHNS, SASEGT. The CDR3 runs 15 residues. The trim removed 8 bases at V and 7 bases at J, leaving 12 bases unmatched. DNA of the CDR3: TGTGCCAGCTGCCGTGACAGCGGGAGGTCAAATGAGCAGTTCTTC. Its protein product is CASCRDSGRSNEQFF.

V and J are TRBV2 and TRBJ1-1; D uncertain. V was clipped by 4 bases and J by 1 base, with 10 bases between them. CDR1 and CDR2 from the germline V gene are SNHLY and FYNNEI. This CDR3 comprises 14 residues. CDR3 protein: CASSAFSENTEAFF. Here the CDR3 DNA reads TGTGCCAGCAGTGCATTTTCAGAGAACACTGAAGCTTTCTTT. Full variable domain (remainder filled in from reference TRBV2 and TRBJ1-1): EPEVTQTPSHQVTQMGQEVILRCVPISNHLYFYWYRQILGQKVEFLVSFYNNEISEKSEIFDDQFSVERPDGSNFTLKIRSTKLEDSAMYFCASSAFSENTEAFFGQGTRLTVV.

The rearrangement joins TRBV6-5 to TRBJ2-1, with a tentative D call TRBD1 (5 bases). Trimming left V 7 bases short and J 4 bases short, with 17 bases between. The CDR3 is made up of 15 amino acids. Germline V gene data show CDR1 as MNHEY and CDR2 as SVGAGI. CDR3 protein: CASTRLPQGYNEQFF. The CDR3 nucleotides read TGTGCCAGCACTAGACTTCCCCAGGGTTACAATGAGCAGTTCTTC.

This chain uses TRBV7-9 with TRBJ2-4; 8 nucleotides align to TRBD1. The CDR3 has 19 amino acids. J was trimmed by 0 bases and V by 1 base; bases with no gene match: 11. From germline, CDR1 is SEHNR and CDR2 FQNEAQ (reference sequence). CDR3 protein: CASSLVDFWGTGAKNIQYF. The CDR3 DNA sequence: TGTGCCAGCAGCTTAGTTGACTTCTGGGGGACAGGAGCCAAAAACATTCAGTACTTC.

The CDR3 nucleotides are TGTGCCAGCAGGCTGACAGGGAGCGGCTATGGCTACACCTTC. It yields the protein CASRLTGSGYGYTF. The chain uses TRBV11-2 and TRBJ1-2, with TRBD1 identical over 7 bases. CDR3 length: 14 residues. Unmatched junction bases numbered 8, after V lost 6 bases and J lost 4 bases. The V gene's germline CDR1 is SGHAT and CDR2 FQNNGV.

This clone was recorded only once. The chain couples TRBV14 to TRBJ1-2, with D unresolved. V was cut by 1 base and J by 6 bases, with 12 bases left in between. Germline lookup yields CDR1 SGHDN and CDR2 FVKESK. This CDR3 has 14 residues. The CDR3, as DNA: TGTGCCAGCAGCCAAGGGCGGAGAGCTAATGGCTACACCTTC. This codes for CASSQGRRANGYTF.

V usage is TRBV19 and J usage is TRBJ2-7; possibly TRBD1 for D (6 bases). Germline loops: CDR1 LNHDA, CDR2 SQIVND (reference sequence). The length of the CDR3 is 13 residues. The V gene lost 6 bases and the J gene lost 2 bases, with 11 bases spanning the gap. CDR3 in amino acids: CASSWTVTYEQYF. Written as DNA, the CDR3 is TGTGCCAGTAGCTGGACAGTTACCTACGAGCAGTACTTC.

V gene TRBV7-9 combines with J gene TRBJ1-1, with 8 bases lining up with TRBD1. J gave up 3 bases and V 4 bases, and 4 bases lay outside the gene matches. CDR1 and CDR2 (germline): SEHNR, FQNEAQ (reference sequence). The CDR3 spans 14 residues. The CDR3 nucleotides read TGTGCCAGCAGCTCAACACAGGGGGACACTGAAGCTTTCTTT. Protein: CASSSTQGDTEAFF.